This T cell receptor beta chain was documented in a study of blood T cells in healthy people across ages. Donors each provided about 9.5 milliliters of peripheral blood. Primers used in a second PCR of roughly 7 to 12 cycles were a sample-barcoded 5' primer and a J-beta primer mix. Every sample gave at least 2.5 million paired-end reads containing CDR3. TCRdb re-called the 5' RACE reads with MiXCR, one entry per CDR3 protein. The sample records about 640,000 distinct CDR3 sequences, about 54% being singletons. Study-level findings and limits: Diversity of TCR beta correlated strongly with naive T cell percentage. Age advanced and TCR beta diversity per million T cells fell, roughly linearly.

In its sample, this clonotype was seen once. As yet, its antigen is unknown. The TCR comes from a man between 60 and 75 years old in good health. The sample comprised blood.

The CDR3 DNA sequence: TGCAGTGCTAGCGTCCCAGTTCAAGAGACCCAGTACTTC. Protein sequence: CSASVPVQETQYF. V is TRBV20-1 and J is TRBJ2-5; D call uncertain. From germline, CDR1 is DFQATT and CDR2 SNEGSKA (reference sequence). This CDR3 contains 13 residues. V shed 3 bases and J shed 2 bases, with 10 bases lying between them.